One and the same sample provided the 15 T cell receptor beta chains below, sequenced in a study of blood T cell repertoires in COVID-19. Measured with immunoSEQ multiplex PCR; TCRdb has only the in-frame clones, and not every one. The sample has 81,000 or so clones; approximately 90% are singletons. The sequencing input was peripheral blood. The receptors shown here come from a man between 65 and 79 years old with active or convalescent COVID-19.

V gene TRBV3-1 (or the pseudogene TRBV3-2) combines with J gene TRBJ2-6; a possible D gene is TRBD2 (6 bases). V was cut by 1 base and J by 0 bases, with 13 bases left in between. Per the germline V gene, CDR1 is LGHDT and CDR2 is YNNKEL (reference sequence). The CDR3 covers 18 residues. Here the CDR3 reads CASSQGGGANSGANVLTF. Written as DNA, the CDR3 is TGTGCCAGCAGCCAAGGAGGCGGGGCTAACTCTGGGGCCAACGTCCTGACTTTC.

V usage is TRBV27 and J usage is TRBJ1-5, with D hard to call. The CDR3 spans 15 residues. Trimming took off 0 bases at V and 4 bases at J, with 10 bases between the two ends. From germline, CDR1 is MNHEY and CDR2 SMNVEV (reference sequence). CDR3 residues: CASSLSSRDNQPQHF. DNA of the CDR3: TGTGCCAGCAGTTTATCGAGTCGGGATAATCAGCCCCAGCATTTT.

Here the CDR3 reads CASSRRGASTEAFF. The CDR3 coding sequence is TGTGCCAGCAGCCGACGGGGGGCAAGCACTGAAGCTTTCTTT. This chain connects TRBV25-1 to TRBJ1-1, with D possibly matching TRBD1 (6 bases). With 6 bases removed from V and 4 bases from J, the gap between germline ends came to 15 bases. The CDR3 covers 14 residues. Germline CDR1 and CDR2: MGHDK and SYGVNS.

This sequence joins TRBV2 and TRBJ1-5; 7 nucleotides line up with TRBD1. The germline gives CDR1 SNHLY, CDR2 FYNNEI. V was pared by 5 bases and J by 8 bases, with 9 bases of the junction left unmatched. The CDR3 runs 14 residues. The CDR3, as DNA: TGTGCCAGCAGTATTGACAGGGCCCGGGAGCCCCAGCATTTT. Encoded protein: CASSIDRAREPQHF.

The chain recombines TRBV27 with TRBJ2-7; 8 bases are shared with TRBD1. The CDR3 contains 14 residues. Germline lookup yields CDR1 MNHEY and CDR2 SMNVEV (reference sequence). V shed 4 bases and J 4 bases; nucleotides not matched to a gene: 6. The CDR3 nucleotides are TGTGCCAGCAGTTCTTGGACAGGGAGTTACGAGCAGTACTTC. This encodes CASSSWTGSYEQYF.

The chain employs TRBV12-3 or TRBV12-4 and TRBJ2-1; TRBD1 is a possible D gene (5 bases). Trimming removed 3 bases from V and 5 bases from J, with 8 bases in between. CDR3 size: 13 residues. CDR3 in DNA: TGTGCCAGCAGTTTTGACAGCGACAATGAGCAGTTCTTC. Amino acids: CASSFDSDNEQFF.

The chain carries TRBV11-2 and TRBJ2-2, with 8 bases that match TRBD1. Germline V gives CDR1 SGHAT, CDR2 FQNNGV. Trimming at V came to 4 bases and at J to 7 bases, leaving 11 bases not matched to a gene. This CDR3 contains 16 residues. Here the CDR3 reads CASSSNRQGFNGELFF. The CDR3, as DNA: TGTGCCAGCAGCTCCAACCGACAGGGGTTTAACGGGGAGCTGTTTTTT.

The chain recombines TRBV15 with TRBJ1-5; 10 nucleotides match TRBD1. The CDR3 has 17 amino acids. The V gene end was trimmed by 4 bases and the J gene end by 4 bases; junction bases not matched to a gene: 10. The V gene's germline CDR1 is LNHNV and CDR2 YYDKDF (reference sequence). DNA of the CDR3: TGTGCCACCAGCATCCCCGGGACAGGGGTCGGGAATCAGCCCCAGCATTTT. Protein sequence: CATSIPGTGVGNQPQHF.

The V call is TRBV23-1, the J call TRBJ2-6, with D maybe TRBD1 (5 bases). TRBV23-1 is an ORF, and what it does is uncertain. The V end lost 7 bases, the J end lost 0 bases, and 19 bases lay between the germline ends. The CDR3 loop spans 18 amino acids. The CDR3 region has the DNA TGCGCCAGCAACTCAATGAAGGGGTCATCCTCTGGGGCCAACGTCCTGACTTTC. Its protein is CASNSMKGSSSGANVLTF.

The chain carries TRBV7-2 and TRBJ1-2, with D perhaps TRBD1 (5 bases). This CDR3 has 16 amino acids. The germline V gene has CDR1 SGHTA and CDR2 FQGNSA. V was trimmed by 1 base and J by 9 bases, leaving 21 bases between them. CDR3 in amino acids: CASSLEFLGQGGSYTF. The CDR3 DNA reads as TGTGCCAGCAGCTTAGAGTTTCTGGGGCAGGGAGGCAGCTACACCTTC.

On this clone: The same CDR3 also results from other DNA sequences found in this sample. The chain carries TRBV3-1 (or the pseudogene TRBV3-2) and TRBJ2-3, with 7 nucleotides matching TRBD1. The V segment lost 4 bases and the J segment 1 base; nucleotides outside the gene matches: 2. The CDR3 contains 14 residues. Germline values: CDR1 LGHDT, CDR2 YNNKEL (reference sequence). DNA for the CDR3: TGTGCCAGCAGCCGGGACAGCCGCACAGATACGCAGTATTTT. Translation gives CASSRDSRTDTQYF.

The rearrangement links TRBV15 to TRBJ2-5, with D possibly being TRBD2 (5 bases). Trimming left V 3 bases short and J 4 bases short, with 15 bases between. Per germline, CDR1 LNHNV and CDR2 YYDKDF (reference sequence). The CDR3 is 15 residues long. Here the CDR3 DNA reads TGTGCCACCAGCAGGGACCAGGCGGGTGGAGAGACCCAGTACTTC. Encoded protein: CATSRDQAGGETQYF.

The CDR3 sequence: CASSPGQGLDTQYF. The DNA for the CDR3 is TGTGCCAGCAGCCCGGGACAGGGGCTAGATACGCAGTATTTT. The rearrangement joins TRBV2 to TRBJ2-3; 10 nucleotides align to TRBD1. Germline V CDR1 and CDR2: SNHLY, FYNNEI. V was clipped by 6 bases and J by 5 bases; unmatched bases: 5. The CDR3 extends over 14 amino acids.

The CDR3 protein is CASSLAGAQETQYF. The CDR3 DNA sequence: TGCGCCAGCAGCCTAGCGGGGGCCCAAGAGACCCAGTACTTC. The J gene is TRBJ2-5, the V gene TRBV5-1, with 10 bases aligning to TRBD2. The V and J ends lost 4 bases and 1 base, in that order; junction bases with no gene match: 1. This CDR3 has 14 amino acids. Germline lookup yields CDR1 SGHRS and CDR2 YFSETQ.

The CDR3 protein is CASRLYRGGQPQHF. In nucleotides, the CDR3 is TGTGCCAGCAGGCTTTACAGGGGAGGTCAGCCCCAGCATTTT. V and J are TRBV28 and TRBJ1-5, with 7 nucleotides matching TRBD1. Trimming removed 6 bases from V and 6 bases from J; junction bases left unmatched: 8. CDR1 is MDHEN and CDR2 is SYDVKM in the germline V gene. The CDR3 contains 14 residues.